The following is a TCR beta chain sequence with its context. The antigen remains unidentified. The data were obtained in a study of early T cells in non-severe SARS-CoV-2 infection. Whole-study findings and limits: VDJdb matching skewed toward anti-spike CD8 responses, missing private and CD4 specificities.

The CDR3 sequence is 13 residues long. Looked up from germline, CDR1 is DFQATT and CDR2 is SNEGSKA (reference sequence). The V end lost 4 bases, the J end lost 2 bases, and 11 bases lay between the germline ends. Individual cDNA molecules received unique molecular identifiers during library preparation. MiXCR, applied by TCRdb to the 5' RACE reads, yields one record per CDR3 protein. Among approximately 30,000 distinct CDR3 sequences listed, around 6.8% were seen once. This sequence originates from an adult who was a healthcare worker with PCR-confirmed SARS-CoV-2 infection or an uninfected control (not recorded which). The V and J genes are TRBV20-1 and TRBJ2-5, with D possibly TRBD1 on 6 matching bases. The sequencing used whole blood, collected at baseline. For the CDR3, the DNA is TGCAGTGCTACAGGGGTAGGACAAGAGACCCAGTACTTC. Amino acid sequence: CSATGVGQETQYF.